This T cell receptor (beta chain) stems from a study of blood T cell repertoires in COVID-19. Study information: The United States, Italy and Spain provided the acute and convalescent COVID-19 samples. From T cells, B-cell-depleted T cells, or PBMCs came the material, which was cDNA or gDNA.

J lost 2 bases, V lost 4 bases, and 6 bases had no gene match. This CDR3 contains 15 residues. Germline loops: CDR1 SGDLS, CDR2 YYNGEE. In assigning cohorts, the study relied on participant-reported clinical history. Authors' data handling: Using reference gene primer amplification, nucleated cell counts were estimated. Sequencing was performed with immunoSEQ multiplex PCR; in TCRdb, only in-frame clones are kept and a portion is missing. That table furnishes V, J and clone size, whereas the DNA furnished D and trimming. The table records around 160,000 clones, approximately 88% of them present only once.

This sequence joins TRBV9 and TRBJ2-1; 7 positions agree with TRBD2. Sequenced sample: PBMCs or T cells enriched from blood (not recorded which). The TCR was taken from a woman aged 25 to 39 with acute COVID-19. CDR3 nucleotides: TGTGCCAGCAGCTCATCCGGGACTACCTACAATGAGCAGTTCTTC. Protein product: CASSSSGTTYNEQFF.